This T cell receptor (beta chain) came from a study of T cells of healthy individuals. This clonotype was picked up a small number of times. The germline V gene encodes CDR1 DFQATT and CDR2 SNEGSKA (reference sequence). This CDR3 has 13 amino acids. TCRdb reprocessed the 5' RACE reads via MiXCR and lists one record per CDR3 protein. The sample carries more than 85,000 distinct CDR3 sequences, roughly a sixth recorded once. The chain links TRBV20-1 to TRBJ2-7, with D perhaps matching TRBD1 (6 bases). The receptor was derived from a human donor in good health. CDR3 in DNA: TGCAGCTCCATTCACAGGGACTCCTACGAGCAGTACTTC. It is translated as CSSIHRDSYEQYF.